A selection of T cell receptor beta chains follows, all from one sample in a study of T cells in Graves' hyperthyroidism and ophthalmopathy. Using its own MiXCR run on the multiplex PCR reads, TCRdb lists one record per CDR3 protein. The sample yields about 610,000 distinct CDR3 sequences, 46% seen once. The sample taken for sequencing was peripheral blood or thyroid tissue (not recorded which). Receptors were obtained from a woman younger than 30 with Graves' hyperthyroidism. The CDR3 runs from the conserved cysteine through the conserved F or W. A D gene is named only where the DNA matches it firmly. Expanded clones get a size class; other rows say once, few or many, or leave the size out.

j_call	clone_size	d_call	v_call	cdr3_nt	cdr3_aa
TRBJ2-5	many	TRBD2	TRBV20-1	TGCAGTGCTAGAGATCTGGCGGGAGGGGGACAAGAGACCCAGTACTTC	CSARDLAGGGQETQYF
TRBJ2-7	NA	TRBD1	TRBV7-2	TGTGCCAGCAGCAGGACAGGGAGTACCTACGAGCAGTACTTC	CASSRTGSTYEQYF
TRBJ2-3	few	TRBD2	TRBV9	TGTGCCAGCAGCGTAGAACTAGCGGGCACTCGGGTTACGCAGTATTTT	CASSVELAGTRVTQYF
TRBJ2-7	many	TRBD2	TRBV4-1	TGCGCCAGCAGCCCCCCGGGTCGCGGGAGGGCCGGGGAGCAGTACTTC	CASSPPGRGRAGEQYF
TRBJ1-3	few	NA	TRBV12-3/TRBV12-4	TGCGCCAGCTCTAGGACAGACTCTGGAAACACCATATATTTT	CASSRTDSGNTIYF
TRBJ1-1	many	TRBD1	TRBV18	TGTGCCAGCAGCCCAGACAGGGGAAACACTGAAGCTTTCTTT	CASSPDRGNTEAFF
TRBJ1-1	many	NA	TRBV5-4	TGTGCCAGCAGCTCAACAGGGACGGGCACTGAAGCTTTCTTT	CASSSTGTGTEAFF
TRBJ1-3	many	NA	TRBV12-3/TRBV12-4	TGTGCCAGCTCCCCCGGGCGAAGTTTAAACACCATATATTTT	CASSPGRSLNTIYF
TRBJ2-7	once	TRBD2	TRBV29-1	TGCAGCCTCGGGACTAGCGGCGAGCAGTACTTC	CSLGTSGEQYF
TRBJ2-5	many	NA	TRBV19	TGTGCCAGTAGTATAGTATCGGGGGCGGGGGAGACCCAGTACTTC	CASSIVSGAGETQYF
TRBJ1-1	many	TRBD1	TRBV7-2	TGTGCCAGCAGCATTACCGGGACAGGGGAAGGCACTGAAGCTTTCTTT	CASSITGTGEGTEAFF
TRBJ1-4	NA	NA	TRBV5-1	TGCGCCAGCAGCTTGAGGTGGGGTGAAAAACTGTTTTTT	CASSLRWGEKLFF
TRBJ2-2	many	NA	TRBV9	TGTGCCAGCAGCGTAGGCAGAACTCGTACCGGGGAGCTGTTTTTT	CASSVGRTRTGELFF
TRBJ1-1	many	TRBD1	TRBV2	TGTGCCAGCACCCGCAGGGGGCTTCAGGCTTTCTTT	CASTRRGLQAFF
TRBJ1-2	NA	NA	TRBV25-1	TGTGCCAGCGTTGAGCCGGGGGGCTTCGATGGCTACACCTTC	CASVEPGGFDGYTF
TRBJ1-1	once	TRBD1	TRBV29-1	TGCAGCATCGGGGAGGGGGCGGCAAACACTGAAGCTTTCTTT	CSIGEGAANTEAFF
TRBJ1-3	NA	TRBD1	TRBV2	TGTGCCAGCAGTGAAGGCTGGACAGGGAGGGGCTACACCATATATTTT	CASSEGWTGRGYTIYF
TRBJ1-2	NA	TRBD1	TRBV7-2	TGTGCCAGCAGTTTGACTACAGGGGGCATGGGCTACACCTTC	CASSLTTGGMGYTF
TRBJ1-2	NA	TRBD1	TRBV24-1	TGTGCCAGCTCACCGACAGGGGGCACGGACTATGGCTACACCTTC	CASSPTGGTDYGYTF
TRBJ2-5	many	NA	TRBV5-1	TGCGCCAGCAGAAAGGGGACGGGAGAGATGGAGACCCAGTACTTC	CASRKGTGEMETQYF
TRBJ2-1	many	NA	TRBV20-1	TGCAGTGCTACCCCCCCCACTTGGAATGAGCAGTTCTTC	CSATPPTWNEQFF
TRBJ2-7	many	TRBD1	TRBV20-1	TGCAGTGCTCCCGGGACAGGGGGCTGGTACGAGCAGTACTTC	CSAPGTGGWYEQYF
TRBJ1-3	NA	NA	TRBV2	TGTGCCAGCAGAACGGGCTATGGAAACACCATATATTTT	CASRTGYGNTIYF
TRBJ2-6	few	NA	TRBV15	TGTGCCACCAGCAGAGATCGGGTCGGGGCCAACGTCCTGACTTTC	CATSRDRVGANVLTF
TRBJ2-7	NA	NA	TRBV7-6	TGTGCCAGCAGACCGGGACCCCCGAGCACCGGGGAGCAGTACTTC	CASRPGPPSTGEQYF
TRBJ1-1	NA	NA	TRBV29-1	TGCAGCGTTAGACGGACAATGAACACTGAAGCTTTCTTT	CSVRRTMNTEAFF
TRBJ1-1	many	NA	TRBV28	TGTGCCAGCAGTTTAATGTATAAGGCTGAAGCTTTCTTT	CASSLMYKAEAFF
TRBJ1-2	NA	NA	TRBV29-1	TGCAGCGTTCCCCACCCCGGGAGGAACTCCTATGGCTACACCTTC	CSVPHPGRNSYGYTF
TRBJ1-1	NA	NA	TRBV5-1	TGCGCCAGCAGCTTGGGGGGCTCGGTGGTTGAAGCTTTCTTT	CASSLGGSVVEAFF
TRBJ2-5	NA	NA	TRBV12-3/TRBV12-4	TGTGCCAGCAGTTTGCAGGTCTCGGGAGAGACCCAGTACTTC	CASSLQVSGETQYF
TRBJ2-3	NA	NA	TRBV29-1	TGCAGCGTTGCCTTGGGGACGGCAGATACGCAGTATTTT	CSVALGTADTQYF
TRBJ1-1	many	NA	TRBV6-1	TGTGCCAGCGGAATAACGGTTGAAGCTTTCTTT	CASGITVEAFF
TRBJ2-2	many	NA	TRBV20-1	TGCAGTGCTAGTGGACTTAACACCGGGGAGCTGTTTTTT	CSASGLNTGELFF
TRBJ2-1	NA	TRBD2	TRBV7-3	TGTGCCAGCAGCTCTAACCCCACTAGCGGGGATTACAATGAGCAGTTCTTC	CASSSNPTSGDYNEQFF
TRBJ1-5	NA	NA	TRBV7-9	TGTGCCAGCAGCAGAGTTAAGGACAGCAATCAGCCCCAGCATTTT	CASSRVKDSNQPQHF
TRBJ1-2	many	NA	TRBV20-1	TGCAGTGCAAAGGAGAACTATGGCTACACCTTC	CSAKENYGYTF
TRBJ1-1	few	NA	TRBV6-6	TGTGCCAGCTCACCACCGATCGGACTGGGGGACACTGAAGCTTTCTTT	CASSPPIGLGDTEAFF
TRBJ1-5	many	TRBD1	TRBV7-9	TGTGCCAGCAGCCAAATGGACAGGGATATCCAGCCCCAGCATTTT	CASSQMDRDIQPQHF
TRBJ2-3	few	NA	TRBV5-1	TGCGCCAGCAGCTTGGAGGACGTCTACACAGATACGCAGTATTTT	CASSLEDVYTDTQYF
TRBJ1-5	NA	TRBD1	TRBV2	TGTGCCAGCACCCGGGACAGGGGTGTCCAGCCCCAGCATTTT	CASTRDRGVQPQHF
TRBJ1-3	few	TRBD1	TRBV6-5	TGTGCCAGCAGCCTAACAGGGGATGGAAACACCATATATTTT	CASSLTGDGNTIYF
TRBJ2-5	many	NA	TRBV3-1	TGTGCCAGCAGCCACGACCCTCGGGGACAAGAGACCCAGTACTTC	CASSHDPRGQETQYF
TRBJ1-2	NA	NA	TRBV29-1	TGCAGCGTTGACGAGGAAGGGGCCTTATATGGCTACACCTTC	CSVDEEGALYGYTF
TRBJ1-2	NA	NA	TRBV9	TGTGCCAGCGAACGAACGGGACTCGATGGCTACACCTTC	CASERTGLDGYTF
TRBJ1-2	many	NA	TRBV7-9	TGTGCCAGCAGCCTCAACTATGGCTACACCTTC	CASSLNYGYTF
TRBJ2-2	NA	TRBD2	TRBV29-1	TGCAGCTTTGACGGGAGGCTCTCCGGGGAGCTGTTTTTT	CSFDGRLSGELFF
TRBJ2-5	NA	NA	TRBV7-2	TGTGCCAGCAGCTTGGTTGTGGGGGTAGAGACCCAGTACTTC	CASSLVVGVETQYF
TRBJ1-3	NA	NA	TRBV12-3/TRBV12-4	TGTGCCAGCACCCCTGAAGGAGGCGGTGGAAACACCATATATTTT	CASTPEGGGGNTIYF
TRBJ2-2	many	NA	TRBV9	TGTGCCAGCAGCGTAGAGGACGGGAGTGTCACCGGGGAGCTGTTTTTT	CASSVEDGSVTGELFF
TRBJ2-1	NA	NA	TRBV7-9	TGTGCCAGCAGCCTGACTAGAACTGACAATGAGCAGTTCTTC	CASSLTRTDNEQFF
TRBJ2-5	once	TRBD2	TRBV20-1	TGCAGCGGGGGGGTAAGCGGGGAGTACTTC	CSGGVSGEYF